These 21 T cell receptor beta chains originate from one sample sequenced in a study of a mutant IDH1 vaccine in newly diagnosed glioma. Time point denoted: baseline, week 1 (first vaccination visit). Treatment of the sample: pre-vaccination baseline after standard-of-care therapy. Assay used: immunoSEQ multiplex PCR; TCRdb lists only in-frame clones, some missing. The sample yields 92,000 or so clones, about four fifths seen once. Sequences were derived from PBMCs, sampled from a glioma patient treated with radiotherapy, temozolomide or both. The receptors shown here come from a middle-aged man with glioma. Some clones in this sample may be carry-over from other donors' samples.

This clone has just a few counts. The CDR3 DNA is TGTGCCAGCAGCGTTTCCTCAGGGGTAAGGACTGAAGCTTTCTTT. Its translation: CASSVSSGVRTEAFF. This sequence joins TRBV9 and TRBJ1-1; perhaps TRBD1 as D (6 bases). The CDR3 spans 15 residues. In germline, CDR1 is SGDLS, CDR2 YYNGEE. V shed 2 bases and J shed 5 bases, with 16 bases lying between them.

The chain carries TRBV5-1 and TRBJ2-1, with a weak D call TRBD2 (6 bases). In germline, CDR1 is SGHRS, CDR2 YFSETQ. V was trimmed by 4 bases and J by 6 bases, leaving 20 bases between them. This CDR3 contains 16 residues. The CDR3 bases are TGCGCCAGCAGCCCCGGCGGGACTCTCGCCCTCAATGAGCAGTTCTTC. Residues: CASSPGGTLALNEQFF.

V gene TRBV13 combines with J gene TRBJ1-1; 7 bases are a match to TRBD1. The V gene's germline CDR1 is PRHDT and CDR2 FYEKMQ (reference sequence). This CDR3 region has 14 residues. V dropped 4 bases and J dropped 5; count of bases not matched to a gene: 7. The CDR3 DNA follows: TGTGCCAGCAGCTCCCGGACAGGTATAACTGAAGCTTTCTTT. It specifies CASSSRTGITEAFF.

This sequence joins TRBV30 and TRBJ1-6; maybe TRBD1 (5 bases). The V and J ends lost 2 bases and 12 bases respectively, with 14 bases between them. CDR3 length equals 13 residues. CDR1 GTSNPN and CDR2 SVGIG come from the germline V gene (reference sequence). The CDR3 sequence: CAWSTTGPKPLHF. The CDR3 DNA is TGTGCCTGGAGTACAACGGGGCCCAAACCCCTCCACTTT.

The chain combines TRBV6-1 with TRBJ2-1, with TRBD2 identical over 8 bases. The CDR3 loop spans 15 amino acids. Germline CDR1 is MNHNS and CDR2 is SASEGT. With V trimmed by 2 bases and J by 7 bases, 7 bases remained unmatched. CDR3 coding DNA: TGTGCCAGCAGTGAACGGGCGGGGGGACGAAATGAGCAGTTCTTC. Protein: CASSERAGGRNEQFF.

This clone appeared a single time. The chain carries TRBV5-1 and TRBJ2-3; D is undetermined. Per germline, CDR1 SGHRS and CDR2 YFSETQ. The CDR3 consists of 14 residues. V gave up 1 base and J gave up 1 base, with 7 bases separating them. CDR3 residues: CASSLLRGTDTQYF. CDR3 nucleotide sequence: TGCGCCAGCAGCTTGCTACGGGGCACAGATACGCAGTATTTT.

The chain uses TRBV7-9 and TRBJ1-1, with no clear D. The CDR3 length is 15 residues. V was trimmed by 4 bases and J by 5 bases, leaving 17 bases between them. Per germline, CDR1 SEHNR and CDR2 FQNEAQ (reference sequence). In DNA form, the CDR3 reads TGTGCCAGCAGCTATACCCGGGCAGGAGGGACTGAAGCTTTCTTT. It codes for CASSYTRAGGTEAFF.

As to this clone: The sample carries other DNA sequences with the same CDR3. The chain carries TRBV6-1 and TRBJ2-7, with 8 bases that match TRBD2. V was clipped by 9 bases and J by 4 bases; unmatched bases: 11. The V gene's germline CDR1 is MNHNS and CDR2 SASEGT. The CDR3 extends over 14 amino acids. The CDR3 spells CARGGGRPPYEQYF. As DNA, the CDR3 is TGTGCCAGGGGCGGGGGGCGCCCTCCTTACGAGCAGTACTTC.

The genes are TRBV27 and TRBJ1-1; D is perhaps TRBD1 (6 bases). Germline V CDR1 and CDR2: MNHEY, SMNVEV (reference sequence). This CDR3 has 15 amino acids. Trimming cost V 5 bases and J 1 base, with 14 bases left between them. The CDR3 is CASSPPGHRNTEAFF. CDR3 DNA sequence: TGTGCCAGCAGTCCTCCGGGACACCGGAACACTGAAGCTTTCTTT.

A remark on this clone: Mismatch with germline at one junction end may stem from a read error. In DNA, the CDR3 is TGTGCCGGCAGCCACGGACATTATAATGGCTACACCTTC. It codes for CAGSHGHYNGYTF. The chain is built from TRBV14 and TRBJ1-2, with D perhaps matching TRBD1 (5 bases). CDR1 is SGHDN and CDR2 is FVKESK in the germline V gene. CDR3 length: 13 residues. Combining the CDR3 with reference TRBV14 and TRBJ1-2 gives the whole variable domain EAGVTQFPSHSVIEKGQTVTLRCDPISGHDNLYWYRRVMGKEIKFLLHFVKESKQDESGMPNNRFLAERTGGTYSTLKVQPAELEDSGVYFCAGSHGHYNGYTFGSGTRLTVV.

V and J are TRBV5-1 and TRBJ2-5, with no clear D. The V gene's germline CDR1 is SGHRS and CDR2 YFSETQ. The ends were cut back, 3 bases at V and 5 bases at J, with 14 bases in the middle. The CDR3 has 14 amino acids. CDR3 in DNA: TGCGCCAGCAGCTCCCAGTTTATGTCGGAGACCCAGTACTTC. It yields the protein CASSSQFMSETQYF. Full variable domain (missing parts from reference TRBV5-1 and TRBJ2-5): KAGVTQTPRYLIKTRGQQVTLSCSPISGHRSVSWYQQTPGQGLQFLFEYFSETQRNKGNFPGRFSGRQFSNSRSEMNVSTLELGDSALYLCASSSQFMSETQYFGPGTRLLVL.

This clone has only a few counts. This chain uses TRBV6-1 with TRBJ2-1; D unclear. V was clipped by 4 bases and J by 6 bases, with 10 bases between them. This CDR3 is built from 13 residues. Germline assignment: CDR1 MNHNS and CDR2 SASEGT. DNA for the CDR3: TGTGCCAGCAGTGTCCTGAATTTCAATGAGCAGTTCTTC. Translated: CASSVLNFNEQFF.

This rearrangement joins TRBV7-2 to TRBJ2-1; TRBD2 might be the D (7 bases). CDR1 is SGHTA, CDR2 FQGNSA, per germline. The CDR3 runs 18 residues. Trimming shortened V by 2 bases and J by 4 bases, and 21 bases separated the two germline ends. The CDR3 reads CASSLYGAGGGGYNEQFF. The CDR3 coding sequence is TGTGCCAGCAGCTTATACGGGGCAGGAGGGGGGGGTTACAATGAGCAGTTCTTC.

The chain links TRBV7-9 to TRBJ1-2; a possible D gene is TRBD1 (5 bases). Germline values: CDR1 SEHNR, CDR2 FQNEAQ (reference sequence). This CDR3 has 15 amino acids. V lost 5 bases to trimming and J lost 4 bases, with 17 bases between them. The CDR3 DNA follows: TGTGCCAGCAGCGAAGGGACGGCTCGCGTCTATGGCTACACCTTC. Translating gives CASSEGTARVYGYTF.

This clone was detected once. The CDR3 bases are TGTGCCAGCAACACACAGGGGTCGGTTAATCAGCCCCAGCATTTT. Its translation: CASNTQGSVNQPQHF. The rearrangement joins TRBV7-2 to TRBJ1-5; 7 bases line up with TRBD1. Germline V CDR1 and CDR2: SGHTA, FQGNSA. This CDR3 is built from 15 residues. J lost 4 bases, V lost 7 bases, and 10 bases had no gene match.

This rearrangement joins TRBV5-1 to TRBJ2-7, with D possibly TRBD1 on 5 matching bases. Germline V lookup: CDR1 SGHRS, CDR2 YFSETQ. V dropped 6 bases and J dropped 0 bases, with 13 bases sitting between them. This CDR3 comprises 14 residues. This chain's CDR3 is CASTPLTGSYEQYF. The CDR3 nucleotides read TGCGCCAGCACCCCACTAACAGGCTCCTACGAGCAGTACTTC. The variable domain in full, completed from reference TRBV5-1 and TRBJ2-7, reads KAGVTQTPRYLIKTRGQQVTLSCSPISGHRSVSWYQQTPGQGLQFLFEYFSETQRNKGNFPGRFSGRQFSNSRSEMNVSTLELGDSALYLCASTPLTGSYEQYFGPGTRLTVT.

The chain couples TRBV5-1 to TRBJ2-1; TRBD2 might be the D (6 bases). The CDR3 loop spans 15 amino acids. The germline V and J ends were trimmed by 0 bases and 2 bases, with 9 bases remaining between them. Germline CDR1 reads SGHRS; CDR2 reads YFSETQ. The DNA for the CDR3 is TGCGCCAGCAGCTTGGTAGCGGCGACCTACAATGAGCAGTTCTTC. This codes for CASSLVAATYNEQFF.

Only a few counts were recorded for this clone. The rearrangement uses TRBV7-9 and TRBJ1-1; no firm D call. This CDR3 contains 12 residues. Germline V lookup: CDR1 SEHNR, CDR2 FQNEAQ (reference sequence). The ends were cut back, 3 bases at V and 1 base at J, with 3 bases in the middle. Written as DNA, the CDR3 is TGTGCCAGCAGCTTCCCGAACACTGAAGCTTTCTTT. Protein: CASSFPNTEAFF.

This clone was seen more than once but under ten times. The V gene is TRBV6-5, the J gene TRBJ2-7; the D gene is possibly TRBD1 (5 bases). Germline CDR1 reads MNHEY; CDR2 reads SVGAGI. V was pared by 5 bases and J by 7 bases, with 15 bases between. CDR3 length equals 13 residues. The DNA for the CDR3 is TGTGCCAGCAGTCCCTGGACCGACAGAGAGCAGTACTTC. Translating gives CASSPWTDREQYF.

The chain links TRBV7-2 to TRBJ2-5; TRBD2 matches 8 bases. Germline V CDR1 and CDR2: SGHTA, FQGNSA. The V segment lost 1 base and the J segment 2 bases; nucleotides outside the gene matches: 3. CDR3 size: 15 residues. The CDR3, as DNA: TGTGCCAGCAGCTTAGGGCCGGGGGGGCAAGAGACCCAGTACTTC. Translation: CASSLGPGGQETQYF.

The rearrangement uses TRBV2 and TRBJ1-2, with 7 bases that match TRBD1. Germline CDR1 SNHLY, CDR2 FYNNEI. V was pared by 4 bases and J by 4 bases, with 6 bases of the junction left unmatched. The CDR3 has 14 residues. Written as DNA, the CDR3 is TGTGCCAGCAGTGCCAGCGGGACAGCCTATGGCTACACCTTC. Its protein is CASSASGTAYGYTF.